This entry lists 24 T cell receptor beta chains sequenced from one sample in a study of metastatic and nonmetastatic thyroid tumors. TCRdb re-called the PCR reads through MiXCR. Here the sample spans roughly 22,000 clones, around 15% being singletons. Until they underwent thyroid surgery, no patient had received any treatment. Sequencing was carried out using blood. The source is a female donor with papillary thyroid cancer or a benign thyroid nodule (not recorded which). Some clones in this sample may be carry-over from other donors' samples.

This clone came up many times. The chain is built from TRBV20-1 and TRBJ1-1, with a tentative D call TRBD1 (6 bases). Trimming took 1 base from V and 2 from J, leaving 11 bases between them. Per the germline V gene, CDR1 is DFQATT and CDR2 is SNEGSKA (reference sequence). This CDR3 comprises 14 residues. CDR3 loop: CSARGTGINTEAFF. Written as DNA, the CDR3 is TGCAGTGCTAGAGGTACAGGGATTAACACTGAAGCTTTCTTT.

This clone was seen at least ten times. The chain uses TRBV20-1 and TRBJ2-7; TRBD2 matches 7 bases. The V and J ends lost 5 bases and 6 bases, in that order; junction bases with no gene match: 19. Germline CDR1 reads DFQATT; CDR2 reads SNEGSKA (reference sequence). The CDR3 totals 16 residues. The CDR3 DNA sequence: TGCAGTGCTCGACCTCCCCCAGCGGGATACAACATCGAGCAGTACTTC. Its translation: CSARPPPAGYNIEQYF.

This clone was seen repeatedly, ten times or more. The rearrangement joins TRBV12-3 or TRBV12-4 to TRBJ2-3; 13 nucleotides align to TRBD2. The length of the CDR3 is 17 residues. The trim removed 5 bases at V and 8 bases at J, leaving 13 bases unmatched. CDR3 protein: CASSATGTSGASATQYF. CDR3 DNA: TGTGCCAGCAGTGCGACCGGGACTAGCGGGGCTTCAGCTACGCAGTATTTT.

This clone was picked up a small number of times. The conserved phenylalanine or tryptophan normally closing the CDR3 is absent here, so this likely arose from a read error. This rearrangement joins TRBV28 to TRBJ1-6; D unclear. Germline lookup yields CDR1 MDHEN and CDR2 SYDVKM. This CDR3 is 13 amino acids long. CDR3 DNA sequence: TGTGCCAGTAGTTTAATGTCACCCGGTGCCCTCCACTCT. Translated, it gives CASSLMSPGALHS.

The chain carries TRBV18 and TRBJ2-6; D unresolved. This CDR3 comprises 14 residues. The V end lost 4 bases, the J end lost 1 base, and 5 bases lay between the germline ends. Germline V CDR1 and CDR2: KGHSH, LQKENI. Here the CDR3 reads CASSLGSGANVLTF. The CDR3 DNA is TGTGCCAGCTCACTAGGGTCTGGGGCCAACGTCCTGACTTTC.

This chain uses TRBV6-4 with TRBJ2-2; no definite D call. The length of the CDR3 is 13 residues. Per germline, CDR1 MRHNA and CDR2 SNTAGT. V lost 2 bases and J 3 bases, leaving 4 bases between the germline ends. Here the CDR3 reads CASSDKDTGELFF. The CDR3 nucleotides read TGTGCCAGCAGTGACAAGGACACCGGGGAGCTGTTTTTT.

Remarks on this clone: Possible read error: a much larger clone is one base away. The rearrangement joins TRBV28 to TRBJ2-3; 13 nucleotides align to TRBD2. This CDR3 has 18 residues. With 6 bases clipped from V and 2 bases from J, the junction kept 11 bases outside the gene matches. The germline V gene has CDR1 MDHEN and CDR2 SYDVKM. The CDR3 region has the DNA TGTGCCAGCAGCCCGAATGTAGGACTAGCGGGAGACACAGATACGCAGTATTTT. It is translated as CASSPNVGLAGDTDTQYF.

This clone was observed at least ten times. The rearrangement uses TRBV7-9 and TRBJ2-4, with a tentative D call TRBD2 (6 bases). The CDR3 contains 13 residues. V gave up 7 bases and J gave up 7 bases, with 14 bases separating them. Germline loops: CDR1 SEHNR, CDR2 FQNEAQ (reference sequence). The CDR3 sequence: CASTPPRENIQYF. CDR3 sequence (DNA): TGTGCCAGCACCCCCCCACGGGAGAACATTCAGTACTTC. The complete variable domain, with remaining parts taken from reference TRBV7-9 and TRBJ2-4, reads DTGVSQNPRHKITKRGQNVTFRCDPISEHNRLYWYRQTLGQGPEFLTYFQNEAQLEKSRLLSDRFSAERPKGSFSTLEIQRTEQGDSAMYLCASTPPRENIQYFGAGTRLSVL.

Many counts were recorded for this clone. The CDR3 loop reads CASSFRTGRTGNEQFF. CDR3 nucleotide sequence: TGTGCCAGCAGTTTTCGGACAGGGAGGACAGGTAATGAGCAGTTCTTC. This rearrangement joins TRBV28 to TRBJ2-1; 8 nucleotides agree with TRBD1. CDR1 and CDR2 from the germline V gene are MDHEN and SYDVKM. This CDR3 has 16 residues. Unmatched junction bases numbered 11, after V lost 3 bases and J lost 7 bases. Drawing the rest from reference TRBV28 and TRBJ2-1, the complete variable domain is DVKVTQSSRYLVKRTGEKVFLECVQDMDHENMFWYRQDPGLGLRLIYFSYDVKMKEKGDIPEGYSVSREKKERFSLILESASTNQTSMYLCASSFRTGRTGNEQFFGPGTRLTVL.

This clone was picked up many times. The rearrangement links TRBV11-3 to TRBJ2-2; D perhaps matches TRBD1 (6 bases). V dropped 1 base and J dropped 0 bases, with 12 bases sitting between them. Per the germline V gene, CDR1 is SGHNT and CDR2 is YENEEA. This CDR3 region has 17 residues. This CDR3 is CASSLGAGEANTGELFF. The CDR3, as DNA: TGTGCCAGCAGCTTAGGTGCAGGGGAAGCGAACACCGGGGAGCTGTTTTTT.

This chain connects TRBV24-1 to TRBJ2-7; TRBD2 matches at 12 bases. Trimming at V came to 4 bases and at J to 3 bases, leaving 6 bases not matched to a gene. The CDR3 is 16 amino acids. Germline CDR1 and CDR2: KGHDR and SFDVKD. This chain's CDR3 is CATSEPSGRAIYEQYF. The DNA of the CDR3 is TGTGCCACCAGTGAGCCTAGCGGGAGGGCCATCTACGAGCAGTACTTC.

At least ten counts were recorded for this clone. V gene TRBV5-1 combines with J gene TRBJ1-1; perhaps TRBD1 as D (5 bases). V was clipped by 0 bases and J by 1 base, with 13 bases between them. The CDR3 covers 16 residues. Germline V CDR1 and CDR2: SGHRS, YFSETQ. In DNA, the CDR3 is TGCGCCAGCAGCTTGGCCACCGGGACGACGAACACTGAAGCTTTCTTT. Amino acids: CASSLATGTTNTEAFF.

By proportion, this clone is medium-sized. The chain couples TRBV6-1 to TRBJ1-5, with D tentatively TRBD1 (6 bases). From germline, CDR1 is MNHNS and CDR2 SASEGT. Trimming removed 6 bases at V and 0 bases at J, with 9 bases between. This CDR3 spans 14 amino acids. CDR3 sequence reads: CASRQGNSNQPQHF. For the CDR3, the DNA is TGTGCCAGCAGGCAGGGGAATAGCAATCAGCCCCAGCATTTT.

Ten or more counts support this clone. This rearrangement joins TRBV2 to TRBJ1-6; maybe TRBD1 (5 bases). The ends were cut back, 6 bases at V and 7 bases at J, with 7 bases in the middle. The V gene's germline CDR1 is SNHLY and CDR2 FYNNEI. The CDR3 runs 12 residues. The CDR3 sequence: CASRRGNSPLHF. The CDR3 DNA reads TGTGCCAGCAGGCGGGGGAATTCACCCCTCCACTTT.

This clone came up many times. The V and J genes are TRBV19 and TRBJ1-1; 7 bases line up with TRBD1. Germline trimming cut 9 bases from V and 3 bases from J; bases unmatched to any gene: 10. CDR3 length equals 14 residues. Germline V gene sequence: CDR1 LNHDA, CDR2 SQIVND (reference sequence). As DNA, the CDR3 is TGTGCCAGCACTGTTCTACAGGGGCACACTGAAGCTTTCTTT. Translating gives CASTVLQGHTEAFF.

Comment on this clone: The junction departs from the called germline gene at one end, perhaps through a read error. The chain couples TRBV5-1 to TRBJ2-5, with D possibly TRBD1 on 6 matching bases. This CDR3 is 15 amino acids long. The germline CDR1 and CDR2 sequences are SGHRS and YFSETQ. The CDR3 sequence is CASNLRDILEETQYF. The CDR3 nucleotides are TGCGCCAGCAACTTGAGGGACATACTTGAAGAGACCCAGTACTTC.

The CDR3 spells CASSFLAGTSGGYEQYF. In nucleotides, the CDR3 is TGCGCCAGCAGCTTCTTGGCAGGGACTAGCGGGGGGTACGAGCAGTACTTC. The chain carries TRBV5-1 and TRBJ2-7; TRBD2 matches 15 bases. CDR1 and CDR2 (germline): SGHRS, YFSETQ. Trimming at V came to 2 bases and at J to 4 bases, leaving 7 bases not matched to a gene. The CDR3 runs to 17 residues.

In its sample, this clone was seen many times. The CDR3 protein is CASSWGGGAYEQYF. For the CDR3, the DNA is TGTGCCAGCAGCTGGGGAGGGGGGGCCTACGAGCAGTACTTC. This chain uses TRBV5-5 with TRBJ2-7, with D maybe TRBD2 (7 bases). This CDR3 spans 14 amino acids. CDR1 and CDR2 from the germline V gene are SGHKS and YYEKEE (reference sequence). The V end lost 3 bases, the J end lost 2 bases, and 12 bases lay between the germline ends.

V usage is TRBV4-1 and J usage is TRBJ2-5, with 9 bases aligning to TRBD2. In germline, CDR1 is MGHRA, CDR2 YSYEKL. CDR3 length equals 17 residues. V dropped 0 bases and J dropped 5; count of bases not matched to a gene: 10. CDR3 sequence reads: CASSQDIAGGPLETQYF. DNA for the CDR3: TGCGCCAGCAGCCAAGATATTGCGGGAGGGCCTTTGGAGACCCAGTACTTC.

The rearrangement links TRBV27 to TRBJ1-6; the D gene is possibly TRBD1 (6 bases). The V gene's germline CDR1 is MNHEY and CDR2 SMNVEV (reference sequence). CDR3 length: 14 amino acids. The V end was cut by 4 bases, the J end by 10 bases, with 14 bases between. CDR3 amino acids: CASSYRDMESPLHF. The CDR3 nucleotides are TGTGCCAGCAGTTACCGGGACATGGAGTCACCCCTCCACTTT.

This clone has more than one count but fewer than ten. J is TRBJ2-7 and V is TRBV5-5; 9 positions match TRBD1. With 1 base clipped from V and 6 bases from J, the junction kept 8 bases outside the gene matches. Germline V CDR1 and CDR2: SGHKS, YYEKEE (reference sequence). The CDR3 has 15 amino acids. The CDR3 region has the DNA TGTGCCAGCAGCTTGTCTGACAGGGGGACGGTCGAGCAGTACTTC. Its protein is CASSLSDRGTVEQYF. Full variable domain (remainder filled in from reference TRBV5-5 and TRBJ2-7): DAGVTQSPTHLIKTRGQQVTLRCSPISGHKSVSWYQQVLGQGPQFIFQYYEKEERGRGNFPDRFSARQFPNYSSELNVNALLLGDSALYLCASSLSDRGTVEQYFGPGTRLTVT.

This sequence joins TRBV6-1 and TRBJ1-3; no firm D call. This CDR3 is 15 amino acids long. With 2 bases removed from V and 0 bases from J, the gap between germline ends came to 8 bases. Germline CDR1 is MNHNS and CDR2 is SASEGT. In DNA, the CDR3 is TGTGCCAGCAGTGAATCTCCCTCCTCTGGAAACACCATATATTTT. The encoded protein is CASSESPSSGNTIYF.

This clone was recorded many times. The gene calls are TRBV7-1 and TRBJ2-3; perhaps TRBD1 as D (9 bases). TRBV7-1 is an ORF for which the function is uncertain. The CDR3 sequence is 19 residues long. V gave up 3 bases and J gave up 4 bases, with 26 bases separating them. CDR3 protein: CASSSGTGPGLVFADTQYF. The CDR3 DNA is TGTGCCAGCAGCTCCGGGACAGGGCCGGGACTAGTATTCGCAGATACGCAGTATTTT.

V and J are TRBV12-3 or TRBV12-4 and TRBJ2-1; 13 bases map to TRBD2. After removal of 6 bases from V and 0 bases from J, the junction contained 2 bases not matched to a gene. CDR3 size: 16 residues. CDR3 residues: CASSRTSGSSYNEQFF. As DNA, the CDR3 is TGTGCCAGCAGCCGGACTAGCGGGAGCTCCTACAATGAGCAGTTCTTC.